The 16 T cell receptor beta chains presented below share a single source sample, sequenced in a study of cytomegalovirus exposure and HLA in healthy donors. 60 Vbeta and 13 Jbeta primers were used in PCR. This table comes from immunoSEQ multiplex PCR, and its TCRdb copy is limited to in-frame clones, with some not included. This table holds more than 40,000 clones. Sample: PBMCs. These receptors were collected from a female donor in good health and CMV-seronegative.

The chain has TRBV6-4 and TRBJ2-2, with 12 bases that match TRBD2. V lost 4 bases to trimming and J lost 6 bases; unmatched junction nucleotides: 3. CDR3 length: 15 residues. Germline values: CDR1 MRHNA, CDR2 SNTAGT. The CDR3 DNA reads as TGTGCCAGCAGTGGACTAGCGGGAGAGGCCGGGGAGCTGTTTTTT. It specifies CASSGLAGEAGELFF.

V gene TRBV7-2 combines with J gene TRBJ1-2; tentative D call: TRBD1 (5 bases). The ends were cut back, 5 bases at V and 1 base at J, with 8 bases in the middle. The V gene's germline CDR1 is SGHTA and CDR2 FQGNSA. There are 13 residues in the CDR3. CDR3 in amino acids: CASSLQVNYGYTF. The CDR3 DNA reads TGTGCCAGCAGCCTACAGGTTAACTATGGCTACACCTTC.

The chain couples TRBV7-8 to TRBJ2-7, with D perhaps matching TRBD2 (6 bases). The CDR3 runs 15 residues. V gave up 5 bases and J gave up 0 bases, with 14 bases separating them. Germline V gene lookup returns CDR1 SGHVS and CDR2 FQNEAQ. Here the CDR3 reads CASSLRAGSSYEQYF. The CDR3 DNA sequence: TGTGCCAGCAGCCTGAGGGCGGGGAGCTCCTACGAGCAGTACTTC.

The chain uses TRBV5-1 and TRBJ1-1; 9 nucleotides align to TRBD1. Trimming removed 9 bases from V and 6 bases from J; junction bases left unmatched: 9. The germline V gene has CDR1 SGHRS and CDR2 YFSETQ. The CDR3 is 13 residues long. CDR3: CATGQGNGAEAFF. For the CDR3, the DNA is TGCGCCACGGGACAGGGAAACGGCGCTGAAGCTTTCTTT.

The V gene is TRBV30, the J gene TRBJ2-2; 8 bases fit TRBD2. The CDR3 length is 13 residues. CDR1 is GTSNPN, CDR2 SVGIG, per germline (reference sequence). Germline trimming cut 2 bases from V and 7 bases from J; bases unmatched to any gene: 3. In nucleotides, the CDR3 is TGTGCCTGGAGTCGGGGGGGACGCGGGGAGCTGTTTTTT. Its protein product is CAWSRGGRGELFF.

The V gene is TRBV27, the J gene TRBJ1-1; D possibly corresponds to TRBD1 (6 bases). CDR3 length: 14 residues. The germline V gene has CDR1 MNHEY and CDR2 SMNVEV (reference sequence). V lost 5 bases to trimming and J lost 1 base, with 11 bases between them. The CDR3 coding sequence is TGTGCCAGCAGTCACCGGGACAAGAACACTGAAGCTTTCTTT. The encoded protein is CASSHRDKNTEAFF.

CDR3 DNA: TGCAGCGTTACTAGCGGGATTCGCGGGACAGATACGCAGTATTTT. Residues: CSVTSGIRGTDTQYF. The chain has TRBV29-1 and TRBJ2-3; 10 nucleotides line up with TRBD2. Germline trimming cut 5 bases from V and 3 bases from J; bases unmatched to any gene: 8. Germline CDR1 and CDR2: SQVTM and ANQGSEA. This CDR3 is built from 15 residues.

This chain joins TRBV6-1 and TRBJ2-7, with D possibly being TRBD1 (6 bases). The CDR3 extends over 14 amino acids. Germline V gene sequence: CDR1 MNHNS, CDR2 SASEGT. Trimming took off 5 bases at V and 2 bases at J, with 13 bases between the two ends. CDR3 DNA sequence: TGTGCCAGCAGTCCCCAGGGGAGCGCCTACGAGCAGTACTTC. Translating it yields CASSPQGSAYEQYF.

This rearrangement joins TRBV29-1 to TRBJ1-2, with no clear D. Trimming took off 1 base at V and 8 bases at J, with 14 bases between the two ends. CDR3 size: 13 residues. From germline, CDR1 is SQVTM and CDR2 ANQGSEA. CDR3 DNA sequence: TGCAGCGTTGAAGGCGGGCAACTCCAAGGCTACACCTTC. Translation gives CSVEGGQLQGYTF.

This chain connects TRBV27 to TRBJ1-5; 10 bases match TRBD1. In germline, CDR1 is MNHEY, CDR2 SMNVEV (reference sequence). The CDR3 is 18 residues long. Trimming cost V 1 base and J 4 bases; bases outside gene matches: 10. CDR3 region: CASSLFVEGQGRNQPQHF. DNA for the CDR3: TGTGCCAGCAGTTTATTCGTCGAGGGACAGGGGAGGAATCAGCCCCAGCATTTT.

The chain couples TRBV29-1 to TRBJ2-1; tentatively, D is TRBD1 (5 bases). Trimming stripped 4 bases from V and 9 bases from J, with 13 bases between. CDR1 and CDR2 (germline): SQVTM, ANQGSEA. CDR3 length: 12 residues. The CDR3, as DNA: TGCAGCGTTGCATCAGGGTTGGGTGAGCAGTTCTTC. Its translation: CSVASGLGEQFF.

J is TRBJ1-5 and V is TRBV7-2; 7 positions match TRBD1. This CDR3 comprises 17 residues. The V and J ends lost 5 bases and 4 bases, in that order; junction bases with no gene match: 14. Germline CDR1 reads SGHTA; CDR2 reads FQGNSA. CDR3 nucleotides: TGTGCCAGCAGCAGAAAATCTCTGGAGGGGGCGAATCAGCCCCAGCATTTT. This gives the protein CASSRKSLEGANQPQHF. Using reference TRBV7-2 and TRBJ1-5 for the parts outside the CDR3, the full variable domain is GAGVSQSPSNKVTEKGKDVELRCDPISGHTALYWYRQSLGQGLEFLIYFQGNSAPDKSGLPSDRFSAERTGGSVSTLTIQRTQQEDSAVYLCASSRKSLEGANQPQHFGDGTRLSIL.

CDR3 nucleotide sequence: TGTGCCAGTGGCAACAGGGGGAACACTGAAGCTTTCTTT. Residues: CASGNRGNTEAFF. This chain uses TRBV19 with TRBJ1-1; 7 bases are shared with TRBD1. The CDR3 runs 13 residues. The germline V gene has CDR1 LNHDA and CDR2 SQIVND (reference sequence). The ends lost 8 bases at V and 1 base at J; junction bases unmatched: 4.

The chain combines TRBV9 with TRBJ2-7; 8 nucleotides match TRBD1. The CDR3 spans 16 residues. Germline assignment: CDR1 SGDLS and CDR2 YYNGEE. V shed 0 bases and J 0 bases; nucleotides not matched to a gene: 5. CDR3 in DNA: TGTGCCAGCAGCGTAGAGGGGACAGGCTACTCCTACGAGCAGTACTTC. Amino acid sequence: CASSVEGTGYSYEQYF.

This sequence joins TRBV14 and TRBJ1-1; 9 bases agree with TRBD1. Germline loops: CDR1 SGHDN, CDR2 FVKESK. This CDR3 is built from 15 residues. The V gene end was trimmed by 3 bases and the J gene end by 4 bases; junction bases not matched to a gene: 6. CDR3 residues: CASSHPGTGSTEAFF. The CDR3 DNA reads TGTGCCAGCAGCCACCCCGGGACAGGGAGCACTGAAGCTTTCTTT.

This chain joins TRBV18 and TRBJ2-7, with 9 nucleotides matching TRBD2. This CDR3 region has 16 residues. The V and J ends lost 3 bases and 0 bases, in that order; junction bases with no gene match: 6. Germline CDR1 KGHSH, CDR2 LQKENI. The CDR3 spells CASSPLSGRSSYEQYF. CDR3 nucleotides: TGTGCCAGCTCACCCCTTAGCGGGAGAAGCTCCTACGAGCAGTACTTC.